This T cell receptor beta chain was observed in a study of cytomegalovirus exposure and HLA in healthy donors. Broader study findings: Under in vitro conditions, a few CMV-associated chains were confirmed as specific for CMV antigens.

Germline V gene sequence: CDR1 LGHNA, CDR2 YSLEER. Deletions cut 1 base from V and 5 bases from J, with 11 bases between. The CDR3 is 14 amino acids. Among the 120 or so subjects of the validation cohort, separate from the approximately 700-subject first cohort, were the donors. Points on this clone: Its antigen is not known.

Method: immunoSEQ multiplex PCR; TCRdb's copy keeps in-frame clones and lacks some. Of about 100,000 clones listed, about 95% are singletons. The receptor comes from a young woman in good health and CMV-seronegative. This rearrangement joins TRBV4-3 to TRBJ1-2; a weak D match, TRBD1 (6 bases). Input material: PBMCs. The CDR3 nucleotides read TGCGCCAGCAGCCAAGGGACAGCAGAATATGGCTACACCTTC. Amino acid sequence: CASSQGTAEYGYTF.